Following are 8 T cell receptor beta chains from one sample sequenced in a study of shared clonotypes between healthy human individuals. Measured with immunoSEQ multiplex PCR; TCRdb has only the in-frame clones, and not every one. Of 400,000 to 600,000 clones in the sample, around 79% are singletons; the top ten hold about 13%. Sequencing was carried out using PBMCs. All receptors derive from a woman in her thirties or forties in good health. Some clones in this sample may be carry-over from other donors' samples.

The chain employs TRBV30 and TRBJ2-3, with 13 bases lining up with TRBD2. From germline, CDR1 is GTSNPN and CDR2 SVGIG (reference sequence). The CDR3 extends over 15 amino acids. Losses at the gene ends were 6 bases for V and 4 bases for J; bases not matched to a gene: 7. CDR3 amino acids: CACPGTSGIADTQYF. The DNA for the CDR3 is TGTGCCTGTCCCGGGACTAGCGGGATCGCAGATACGCAGTATTTT.

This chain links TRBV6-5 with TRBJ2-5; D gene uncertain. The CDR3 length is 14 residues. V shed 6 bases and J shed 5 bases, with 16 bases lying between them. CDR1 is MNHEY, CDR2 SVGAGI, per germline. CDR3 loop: CASSPPRTGETQYF. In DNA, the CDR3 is TGTGCCAGCAGCCCCCCTAGGACCGGGGAGACCCAGTACTTC.

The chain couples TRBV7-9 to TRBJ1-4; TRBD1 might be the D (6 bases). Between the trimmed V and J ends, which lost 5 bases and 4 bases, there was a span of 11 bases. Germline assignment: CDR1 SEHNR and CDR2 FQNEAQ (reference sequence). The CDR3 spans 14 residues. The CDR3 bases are TGTGCCAGCAGCACACAACAGGGTAATGAAAAACTGTTTTTT. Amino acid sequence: CASSTQQGNEKLFF.

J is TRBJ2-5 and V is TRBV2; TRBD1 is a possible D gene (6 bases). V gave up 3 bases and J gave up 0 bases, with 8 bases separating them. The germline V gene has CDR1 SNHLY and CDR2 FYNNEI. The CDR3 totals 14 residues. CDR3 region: CASSDGQNQETQYF. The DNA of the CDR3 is TGTGCCAGCAGTGACGGACAGAACCAAGAGACCCAGTACTTC.

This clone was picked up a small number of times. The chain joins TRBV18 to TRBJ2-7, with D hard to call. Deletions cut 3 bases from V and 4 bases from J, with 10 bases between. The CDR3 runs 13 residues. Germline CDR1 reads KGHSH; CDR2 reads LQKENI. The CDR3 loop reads CASSPGDGYEQYF. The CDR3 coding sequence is TGTGCCAGCTCACCGGGCGACGGTTACGAGCAGTACTTC.

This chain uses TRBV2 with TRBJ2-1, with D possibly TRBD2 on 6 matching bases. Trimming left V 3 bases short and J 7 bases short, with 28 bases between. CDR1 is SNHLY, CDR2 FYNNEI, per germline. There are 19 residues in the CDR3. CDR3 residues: CASSDLRGIGGTPGNEQFF. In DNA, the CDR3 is TGTGCCAGCAGTGATCTCCGGGGTATTGGCGGGACCCCCGGGAATGAGCAGTTCTTC.

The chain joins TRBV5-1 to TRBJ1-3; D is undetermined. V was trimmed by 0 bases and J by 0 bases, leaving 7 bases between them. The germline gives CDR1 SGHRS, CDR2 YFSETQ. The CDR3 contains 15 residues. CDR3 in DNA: TGCGCCAGCAGCTTGGTCCCCCACTCTGGAAACACCATATATTTT. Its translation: CASSLVPHSGNTIYF. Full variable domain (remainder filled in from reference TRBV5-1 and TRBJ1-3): KAGVTQTPRYLIKTRGQQVTLSCSPISGHRSVSWYQQTPGQGLQFLFEYFSETQRNKGNFPGRFSGRQFSNSRSEMNVSTLELGDSALYLCASSLVPHSGNTIYFGEGSWLTVV.

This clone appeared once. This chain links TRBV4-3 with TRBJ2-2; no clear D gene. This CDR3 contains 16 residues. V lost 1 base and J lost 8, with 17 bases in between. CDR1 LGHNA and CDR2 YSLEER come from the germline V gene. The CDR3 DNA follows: TGCGCCAGCAGCCAAGCCGTTTCTAGTAGTGAGGGGGAGCTGTTTTTT. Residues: CASSQAVSSSEGELFF.